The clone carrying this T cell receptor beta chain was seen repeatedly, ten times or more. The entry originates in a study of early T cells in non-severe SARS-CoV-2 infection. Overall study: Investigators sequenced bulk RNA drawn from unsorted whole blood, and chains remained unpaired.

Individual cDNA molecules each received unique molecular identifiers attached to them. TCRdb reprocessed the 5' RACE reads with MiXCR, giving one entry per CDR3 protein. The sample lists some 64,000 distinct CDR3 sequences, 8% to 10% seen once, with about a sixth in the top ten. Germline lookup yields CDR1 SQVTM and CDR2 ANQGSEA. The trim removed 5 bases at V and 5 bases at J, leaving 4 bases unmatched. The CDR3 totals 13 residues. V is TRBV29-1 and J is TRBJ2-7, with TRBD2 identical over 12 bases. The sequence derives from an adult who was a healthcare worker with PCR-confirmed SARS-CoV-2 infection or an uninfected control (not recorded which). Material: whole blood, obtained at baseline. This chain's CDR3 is CSVLAGGPHEQYF. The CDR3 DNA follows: TGCAGCGTTCTAGCGGGAGGGCCCCACGAGCAGTACTTC.